These 29 T cell receptor beta chains came from one sample sequenced in a study of cytomegalovirus exposure and HLA in healthy donors. The PCR contained 60 Vbeta and 13 Jbeta primers. The protocol was immunoSEQ multiplex PCR, while the TCRdb copy is restricted to in-frame clones and leaves out a portion. The sample includes roughly 160,000 clones, about 85% of them seen just once. Material: PBMCs. The source of these receptors is a boy aged 2 to 9 in good health and CMV-seronegative.

This chain links TRBV29-1 with TRBJ2-7; D is perhaps TRBD2 (6 bases). This CDR3 has 11 amino acids. V was trimmed by 4 bases and J by 7 bases, leaving 11 bases between them. CDR1 and CDR2 (germline): SQVTM, ANQGSEA. CDR3 sequence (DNA): TGCAGCGTTGTGGGGGGAGGAGAGCAGTACTTC. Residues: CSVVGGGEQYF.

The V gene is TRBV5-1, the J gene TRBJ2-1, with TRBD2 matching over 11 bases. The CDR3 runs 16 residues. J gave up 4 bases and V 4 bases, and 7 bases lay outside the gene matches. Germline CDR1 reads SGHRS; CDR2 reads YFSETQ. In DNA, the CDR3 is TGCGCCAGCAGCGCGTTAGCGGGGGGGCAGTACAATGAGCAGTTCTTC. This translates into CASSALAGGQYNEQFF.

This chain uses TRBV28 with TRBJ1-5; D is perhaps TRBD1 (6 bases). Trimming took 6 bases from V and 7 from J, leaving 16 bases between them. The CDR3 has 14 amino acids. Germline assignment: CDR1 MDHEN and CDR2 SYDVKM. The CDR3 reads CASRGQGQGQPQHF. The DNA of the CDR3 is TGTGCCAGCAGAGGGCAGGGGCAAGGCCAGCCCCAGCATTTT.

This sequence joins TRBV7-6 and TRBJ2-3; D unresolved. V was shortened by 1 base and J by 1 base, with 6 bases between the two germline ends. The germline V gene encodes CDR1 SGHVS and CDR2 FNYEAQ. The CDR3 has 14 amino acids. CDR3: CASSLGAGTDTQYF. As DNA, the CDR3 is TGTGCCAGCAGCTTAGGGGCAGGCACAGATACGCAGTATTTT.

V usage is TRBV28 and J usage is TRBJ1-1; 12 nucleotides line up with TRBD1. J lost 3 bases, V lost 5 bases, and 4 bases had no gene match. Germline V gives CDR1 MDHEN, CDR2 SYDVKM. This CDR3 comprises 15 residues. As DNA, the CDR3 is TGTGCCAGCAGTGGGACAGGGGGCAGGTACACTGAAGCTTTCTTT. Translating it yields CASSGTGGRYTEAFF.

The chain links TRBV28 to TRBJ1-6; 7 bases are shared with TRBD1. V shed 3 bases and J 9 bases; nucleotides not matched to a gene: 8. The CDR3 runs 15 residues. From germline, CDR1 is MDHEN and CDR2 SYDVKM. The CDR3 DNA is TGTGCCAGCAGTTTCCGAGGGGGCAAGGGTTCACCCCTCCACTTT. Residues: CASSFRGGKGSPLHF. The variable domain in full, with the rest retrieved from reference TRBV28 and TRBJ1-6, is DVKVTQSSRYLVKRTGEKVFLECVQDMDHENMFWYRQDPGLGLRLIYFSYDVKMKEKGDIPEGYSVSREKKERFSLILESASTNQTSMYLCASSFRGGKGSPLHFGNGTRLTVT.

V and J are TRBV27 and TRBJ2-1; 15 nucleotides agree with TRBD2. There are 17 residues in the CDR3. Trimming at V came to 6 bases and at J to 4 bases, leaving 7 bases not matched to a gene. Germline CDR1 and CDR2: MNHEY and SMNVEV (reference sequence). In DNA form, the CDR3 reads TGTGCCAGCAGGATAAGGACTAGCGGGAGGGCTTACAATGAGCAGTTCTTC. Its translation: CASRIRTSGRAYNEQFF.

The gene calls are TRBV5-1 and TRBJ2-5, with 9 positions matching TRBD1. The tail of the sequence fits TRBJ2-7 better, so the J call may be wrong. The CDR3 is 16 amino acids. Germline assignment: CDR1 SGHRS and CDR2 YFSETQ. The CDR3 protein is CASSLANRGPSYEQYF. The CDR3 nucleotides read TGCGCCAGCAGCTTGGCCAACAGGGGGCCGTCCTACGAGCAGTACTTC.

V usage is TRBV10-3 and J usage is TRBJ2-6; D not resolved. V gave up 3 bases and J gave up 0 bases, with 3 bases separating them. Germline loops: CDR1 ENHRY, CDR2 SYGVKD. The CDR3 runs to 14 residues. CDR3 sequence (DNA): TGTGCCATCAGTGACAACTCTGGGGCCAACGTCCTGACTTTC. Protein product: CAISDNSGANVLTF.

This clone has just a few counts. The rearrangement uses TRBV5-4 and TRBJ2-3; TRBD1 agrees at 10 bases. The germline V gene encodes CDR1 SGHNT and CDR2 YYREEE (reference sequence). The J segment lost 5 bases and the V segment lost 2 bases, leaving 2 bases of the junction unmatched. CDR3 size: 14 residues. The CDR3 DNA reads as TGTGCCAGCAGCTTAGGACAGGGGGGAGATACGCAGTATTTT. Amino acids: CASSLGQGGDTQYF.

The V gene is TRBV5-1, the J gene TRBJ2-5; D might be TRBD1 (8 bases). The V and J ends lost 0 bases and 5 bases respectively, with 14 bases between them. In germline, CDR1 is SGHRS, CDR2 YFSETQ. CDR3 length: 15 residues. The CDR3 region is CASSLAGGQGETQYF. The CDR3 DNA sequence: TGCGCCAGCAGCTTGGCGGGAGGACAGGGTGAGACCCAGTACTTC. The complete variable domain, with remaining parts taken from reference TRBV5-1 and TRBJ2-5, reads KAGVTQTPRYLIKTRGQQVTLSCSPISGHRSVSWYQQTPGQGLQFLFEYFSETQRNKGNFPGRFSGRQFSNSRSEMNVSTLELGDSALYLCASSLAGGQGETQYFGPGTRLLVL.

The chain carries TRBV4-1 and TRBJ2-1; a weak D match, TRBD1 (6 bases). Per the germline V gene, CDR1 is MGHRA and CDR2 is YSYEKL. Trimming stripped 5 bases from V and 1 base from J, with 12 bases between. The CDR3 is 15 residues long. Here the CDR3 DNA reads TGCGCCAGCAGCGCCCCAGGGACATCCTACAATGAGCAGTTCTTC. Residues: CASSAPGTSYNEQFF.

V usage is TRBV27 and J usage is TRBJ2-7; TRBD1 might be the D (6 bases). CDR3 length: 14 residues. Looked up from germline, CDR1 is MNHEY and CDR2 is SMNVEV (reference sequence). Trimming removed 6 bases at V and 0 bases at J, with 12 bases between. CDR3 amino acids: CASRLRGSSYEQYV. The DNA for the CDR3 is TGTGCCAGCAGGTTGAGGGGGAGCTCCTACGAGCAGTACGTC.

The chain has TRBV6-1 and TRBJ2-7; possible D gene TRBD2, 5 bases. The germline V and J ends were trimmed by 7 bases and 5 bases, with 12 bases remaining between them. The CDR3 runs 12 residues. Looked up from germline, CDR1 is MNHNS and CDR2 is SASEGT. The CDR3: CASNEARDEQYF. CDR3 in DNA: TGTGCCAGCAATGAGGCGAGGGACGAGCAGTACTTC.

The chain joins TRBV7-9 to TRBJ2-2, with 8 bases lining up with TRBD1. The trim removed 5 bases at V and 6 bases at J, leaving 14 bases unmatched. CDR3 length equals 17 residues. Germline loops: CDR1 SEHNR, CDR2 FQNEAQ (reference sequence). CDR3 residues: CASSTPIGTGGPGELFF. DNA for the CDR3: TGTGCCAGCAGCACCCCCATCGGGACAGGAGGCCCCGGGGAGCTGTTTTTT. Complete variable domain (other parts from reference TRBV7-9 and TRBJ2-2): DTGVSQNPRHKITKRGQNVTFRCDPISEHNRLYWYRQTLGQGPEFLTYFQNEAQLEKSRLLSDRFSAERPKGSFSTLEIQRTEQGDSAMYLCASSTPIGTGGPGELFFGEGSRLTVL.

This clone came up once. CDR3 residues: CASNQLDNEQFF. The CDR3 DNA reads as TGCGCCAGCAACCAACTAGACAATGAGCAGTTCTTC. This chain joins TRBV5-1 and TRBJ2-1, with D possibly TRBD2 on 5 matching bases. This CDR3 has 12 residues. V shed 6 bases and J shed 5 bases, with 9 bases lying between them. Germline CDR1 is SGHRS and CDR2 is YFSETQ.

The V gene is TRBV7-9, the J gene TRBJ2-5, with 7 bases lining up with TRBD2. The CDR3 spans 14 residues. V gave up 4 bases and J gave up 1 base; unmatched junction bases: 3. Germline loops: CDR1 SEHNR, CDR2 FQNEAQ (reference sequence). In DNA, the CDR3 is TGTGCCAGCAGCTGGGGAGGGCTCCAAGAGACCCAGTACTTC. The encoded protein is CASSWGGLQETQYF.

The chain joins TRBV11-3 to TRBJ2-3, with 8 bases aligning to TRBD2. The CDR3 loop spans 17 amino acids. Germline CDR1 SGHNT, CDR2 YENEEA. Trimming took 1 base from V and 5 from J; bases not matched to a gene: 11. This CDR3 reads CASSLGAGAGDLDTQYF. CDR3 in DNA: TGTGCCAGCAGCTTAGGGGCCGGAGCGGGAGATTTAGATACGCAGTATTTT.

The rearrangement uses TRBV6-1 and TRBJ2-7; 9 bases match TRBD2. Germline CDR1 and CDR2: MNHNS and SASEGT. CDR3 size: 13 residues. V trimming: 4 bases; J trimming: 2 bases; junction bases outside the gene matches: 0. The CDR3, as DNA: TGTGCCAGCAGTGCTAGCGGGGCCTACGAGCAGTACGTC. Protein sequence: CASSASGAYEQYV.

The genes are TRBV27 and TRBJ2-3; 8 bases map to TRBD2. The trim removed 4 bases at V and 0 bases at J, leaving 6 bases unmatched. CDR1 and CDR2 (germline): MNHEY, SMNVEV (reference sequence). The CDR3 length is 16 residues. CDR3 amino acids: CASSSSGRRSTDTQYF. The CDR3 region has the DNA TGTGCCAGCAGTTCGAGCGGGAGACGGAGCACAGATACGCAGTATTTT.

A single count supports this clone. The chain uses TRBV6-5 and TRBJ2-7; TRBD1 matches at 7 bases. The CDR3 runs 16 residues. V gave up 0 bases and J gave up 7 bases; unmatched junction bases: 12. Looked up from germline, CDR1 is MNHEY and CDR2 is SVGAGI. The CDR3: CASSYSVGEGAREQYF. As DNA, the CDR3 is TGTGCCAGCAGTTACTCGGTTGGAGAGGGGGCGAGGGAGCAGTACTTC.

The chain uses TRBV5-8 and TRBJ2-7, with D hard to call. This CDR3 comprises 11 residues. V was shortened by 1 base and J by 5 bases, with 4 bases between the two germline ends. The germline CDR1 and CDR2 sequences are SGHTS and YDEGEE. CDR3 in DNA: TGTGCCAGCAGCTTGAGCAACGAGCAGTACTTC. Its translation: CASSLSNEQYF.

The chain combines TRBV10-3 with TRBJ2-2; TRBD1 might be the D (6 bases). Trimming pared 7 bases from V and 3 bases from J, leaving 9 bases between. The CDR3 sequence is 13 residues long. Per germline, CDR1 ENHRY and CDR2 SYGVKD. The CDR3 is CAIKYRDTGELFF. CDR3 DNA sequence: TGTGCCATCAAGTACAGGGACACCGGGGAGCTGTTTTTT.

Notes on this clone: The junction departs from germline at one end; a sequencing error may be responsible. The rearrangement uses TRBV7-9 and TRBJ2-3; 7 bases agree with TRBD1. Germline loops: CDR1 SEHNR, CDR2 FQNEAQ (reference sequence). The CDR3 has 16 amino acids. The CDR3 spells CSSSLPRQGGSDTQYF. CDR3 coding DNA: TGTTCCAGCAGCTTACCCCGACAGGGCGGATCAGATACGCAGTATTTT.

This clone was picked up one time. CDR3 sequence (DNA): TGTGCCAGTAGTACCCAATGGCTGAGGTTGCATGAAAAACTGTTTTTT. Translated, it gives CASSTQWLRLHEKLFF. This chain links TRBV19 with TRBJ1-4; D call uncertain. CDR1 is LNHDA, CDR2 SQIVND, per germline (reference sequence). The CDR3 length is 16 residues. V lost 4 bases, J lost 6 bases, and 18 bases lay in between.

The chain links TRBV6-6 to TRBJ1-1; 11 nucleotides match TRBD1. This CDR3 spans 14 amino acids. Trimming took 4 bases from V and 6 from J; bases not matched to a gene: 4. Germline CDR1 reads MNHNY; CDR2 reads SVGAGI (reference sequence). The CDR3 protein is CASSWGQGDAEAFF. CDR3 DNA sequence: TGTGCCAGCAGTTGGGGACAGGGGGACGCTGAAGCTTTCTTT.

This chain connects TRBV19 to TRBJ2-1; 16 bases are shared with TRBD2. The CDR3 is 17 residues long. After removal of 5 bases from V and 6 bases from J, the junction contained 7 bases not matched to a gene. The germline V gene has CDR1 LNHDA and CDR2 SQIVND (reference sequence). The CDR3 DNA sequence: TGTGCCAGTAGTCCCGGGACTAGCGGGAGGGCCGCCAATGAGCAGTTCTTC. Residues: CASSPGTSGRAANEQFF.

The rearrangement joins TRBV11-2 to TRBJ1-2; perhaps TRBD1 as D (5 bases). The length of the CDR3 is 13 residues. Trimming took off 0 bases at V and 6 bases at J, with 8 bases between the two ends. Germline V gives CDR1 SGHAT, CDR2 FQNNGV. The CDR3 loop is CASSLEAGNGYTF. The CDR3 nucleotides are TGTGCCAGCAGCTTAGAAGCAGGGAATGGCTACACCTTC.

This chain joins TRBV9 and TRBJ2-3; 10 bases fit TRBD1. Unmatched junction bases numbered 2, after V lost 3 bases and J lost 1 base. Germline CDR1 reads SGDLS; CDR2 reads YYNGEE. This CDR3 has 15 residues. CDR3 nucleotide sequence: TGTGCCAGCAGCGAGGGGACAGGGGGCACAGATACGCAGTATTTT. It translates to CASSEGTGGTDTQYF.